Shown below are 2 T cell receptor beta chains from a single sample sequenced in a study of Ad26.COV2.S vaccination and SARS-CoV-2 variants. Here immunoSEQ multiplex PCR was the method, and the copy in TCRdb shows in-frame clones only, minus some. The sample consists of hundreds of thousands of clones, less than 90% of them appearing once. Treatment meaning: some 19 received Ad26.COV2.S at low or high dose, single or two shots; five or six received placebo; per-sample allocation not given. The samples were gathered on day 63 after the first injection of vaccine or placebo. The sequencing here drew on peripheral blood, taken in a trial of Ad26.COV2.S vaccine versus placebo. These TCRs come from a person between 18 and 60 years old who received the Ad26.COV2.S COVID-19 vaccine or a placebo.

The chain employs TRBV28 and TRBJ2-6; a weak D match, TRBD1 (5 bases). The CDR3 is 15 amino acids. Germline CDR1 MDHEN, CDR2 SYDVKM. The V and J ends lost 3 bases and 4 bases respectively, with 10 bases between them. CDR3 in DNA: TGTGCCAGCAGTTTTCAGGGATTGGGGGCCAACGTCCTGACTTTC. Its protein is CASSFQGLGANVLTF.

V is TRBV2 and J is TRBJ1-1; no clear D. CDR1 and CDR2 from the germline V gene are SNHLY and FYNNEI. Trimming left V 6 bases short and J 1 base short, with 12 bases between. This CDR3 is built from 14 residues. CDR3 nucleotide sequence: TGTGCCAGCAGCGGACTCGACGGGAACACTGAAGCTTTCTTT. Protein sequence: CASSGLDGNTEAFF.